This T cell receptor beta chain comes out of a study of CD8+CD57+ T cells in acquired aplastic anemia. TCR beta VDJ and CDR3 were profiled, and genomic DNA was the template. TCRdb used MiXCR to reprocess the reads, holding one entry per CDR3 protein. Of some 410,000 distinct CDR3 sequences detected, approximately 70% appear once; the ten largest clones hold 4%. Ends included, the CDR3 has 13 residues. Germline loops: CDR1 SEHNR, CDR2 FQNEAQ (reference sequence). General study findings and limits: Patients and controls were not found to differ significantly in CD8+ Simpson's diversity. Patients and controls turned out to have twenty-nine CD8+ CDR3 sequences in common.

In the case of this clonotype: Its cognate antigen is unknown. Since the CDR3 does not end with the conserved phenylalanine or tryptophan, this likely comes from a read error. No DNA is shown, since the ends of the CDR3 on it are uncertain; the CDR3 is the one TCRdb lists.

This sequence joins TRBV7-9 and TRBJ1-1; the table gives TRBD1 as D, unverified against the DNA. The TCR sequence derives from a human donor in good health, serving as a control. Sequencing was carried out using sorted CD4+, CD8+, or CD8+CD57+ T cells (not recorded which) from PBMCs. The CDR3 sequence is CASSLGRSGVGLQ.